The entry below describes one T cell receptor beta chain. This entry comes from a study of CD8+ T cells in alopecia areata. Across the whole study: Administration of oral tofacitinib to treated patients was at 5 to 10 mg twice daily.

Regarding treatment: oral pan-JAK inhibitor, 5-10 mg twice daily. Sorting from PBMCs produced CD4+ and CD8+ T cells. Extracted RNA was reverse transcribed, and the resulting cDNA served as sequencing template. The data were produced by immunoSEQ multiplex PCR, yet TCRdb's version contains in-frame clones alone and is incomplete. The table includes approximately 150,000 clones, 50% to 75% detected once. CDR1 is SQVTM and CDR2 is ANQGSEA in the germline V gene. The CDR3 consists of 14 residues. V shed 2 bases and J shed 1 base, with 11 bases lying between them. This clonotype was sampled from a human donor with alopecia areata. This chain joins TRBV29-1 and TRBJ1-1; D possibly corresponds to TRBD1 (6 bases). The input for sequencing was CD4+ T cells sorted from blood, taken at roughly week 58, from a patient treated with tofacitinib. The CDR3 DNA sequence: TGCAGCGTTGAACACAGGGTAGGGAACACTGAAGCTTTCTTT. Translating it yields CSVEHRVGNTEAFF.